Listed below are T cell receptor beta chains from one sample, sequenced in a study of human T cells and chemical hapten exposure. TCRdb itself ran the RACE reads through MiXCR, one entry per CDR3 protein. The sample lists 150,000 to 200,000 distinct CDR3 sequences, roughly 15% seen once, with less than 2% in the top ten. The sample was whole blood, taken in connection with sensitization to the hapten diphenylcyclopropenone (DPC). These receptors all stem from a woman aged 25 to 39 with alopecia areata. Some clones in this sample may be carry-over from other donors' samples. CDR3s include the opening cysteine and the closing phenylalanine or tryptophan. D genes are given only for firm matches. Only some rows state a clone size, as once, few, many or a class for expanded clones.

v_gene: TRBV5-5; abundance: NA; d_gene: NA; j_gene: TRBJ2-5; CDR3aa: CASSWQQQETQYF; CDR3nt: TGTGCCAGCAGCTGGCAGCAGCAAGAGACCCAGTACTTC
v_gene: TRBV29-1; abundance: many; d_gene: NA; j_gene: TRBJ1-2; CDR3aa: CSVRDRRNGGYTF; CDR3nt: TGCAGCGTGAGGGACCGTCGGAATGGTGGCTACACCTTC
v_gene: TRBV18; abundance: few; d_gene: TRBD1; j_gene: TRBJ1-2; CDR3aa: CASSPKTGLSYGYTF; CDR3nt: TGTGCCAGCTCACCGAAGACAGGGTTGAGCTATGGCTACACCTTC
v_gene: TRBV4-3; abundance: NA; d_gene: NA; j_gene: TRBJ1-2; CDR3aa: CASSQDRGRVEFNYGYTF; CDR3nt: TGCGCCAGCAGCCAAGATAGGGGCAGGGTTGAGTTTAACTATGGCTACACCTTC
v_gene: TRBV6-6; abundance: many; d_gene: TRBD1; j_gene: TRBJ1-5; CDR3aa: CASSYPRDRNYSNQPQHF; CDR3nt: TGTGCCAGCAGTTACCCCAGGGACAGAAATTATAGCAATCAGCCCCAGCATTTT
v_gene: TRBV20-1; abundance: NA; d_gene: NA; j_gene: TRBJ2-1; CDR3aa: CSVVGNEQFF; CDR3nt: TGCAGTGTGGTGGGCAATGAGCAGTTCTTC
v_gene: TRBV7-9; abundance: NA; d_gene: TRBD1; j_gene: TRBJ2-3; CDR3aa: CASSLLTGIGADTQYF; CDR3nt: TGTGCCAGCAGCCTCCTGACAGGGATCGGGGCAGATACGCAGTATTTT
v_gene: TRBV6-2/TRBV6-3; abundance: NA; d_gene: NA; j_gene: TRBJ2-5; CDR3aa: CASSYSKVSRASSETQYF; CDR3nt: TGTGCCAGCAGTTACTCGAAGGTGTCCAGGGCGTCATCAGAGACCCAGTACTTC
v_gene: TRBV6-2/TRBV6-3; abundance: few; d_gene: TRBD1; j_gene: TRBJ2-5; CDR3aa: CASSAWTGGQETQYF; CDR3nt: TGTGCCAGCAGTGCATGGACAGGGGGGCAAGAGACCCAGTACTTC
v_gene: TRBV4-3; abundance: NA; d_gene: NA; j_gene: TRBJ2-3; CDR3aa: CASSQRNPAGISTDTQYF; CDR3nt: TGCGCCAGCAGCCAAAGGAACCCCGCGGGAATAAGCACAGATACGCAGTATTTT
v_gene: TRBV3-1; abundance: many; d_gene: NA; j_gene: TRBJ1-1; CDR3aa: CASLDRGGSGTEAFF; CDR3nt: TGTGCCAGCCTCGACCGGGGGGGGTCGGGCACTGAAGCTTTCTTT
v_gene: TRBV4-3; abundance: many; d_gene: TRBD1; j_gene: TRBJ2-4; CDR3aa: CASSLKAGQGAKNIQYF; CDR3nt: TGCGCCAGCAGCCTTAAGGCGGGACAGGGAGCCAAAAACATTCAGTACTTC
v_gene: TRBV7-2; abundance: few; d_gene: TRBD1; j_gene: TRBJ2-2; CDR3aa: CASSSGDRRTGELFF; CDR3nt: TGTGCCAGCAGCTCGGGGGACAGGAGGACCGGGGAGCTGTTTTTT
v_gene: TRBV7-3; abundance: few; d_gene: TRBD1; j_gene: TRBJ2-7; CDR3aa: CASIPRGHSYEQYF; CDR3nt: TGTGCCAGCATCCCCAGGGGGCACTCCTACGAGCAGTACTTC
v_gene: TRBV2; abundance: once; d_gene: TRBD2; j_gene: TRBJ2-1; CDR3aa: CASSASGVSSYNEQFF; CDR3nt: TGTGCCAGCAGCGCAAGCGGGGTGAGCTCCTACAATGAGCAGTTCTTC
v_gene: TRBV20-1; abundance: few; d_gene: NA; j_gene: TRBJ2-7; CDR3aa: CSARDSRQNYEQYF; CDR3nt: TGCAGTGCTAGAGACTCCCGACAGAACTACGAGCAGTACTTC
v_gene: TRBV29-1; abundance: NA; d_gene: TRBD2; j_gene: TRBJ2-2; CDR3aa: CSVPAGGVPGELFF; CDR3nt: TGCAGCGTCCCAGCGGGAGGAGTACCCGGGGAGCTGTTTTTT
v_gene: TRBV6-5; abundance: NA; d_gene: NA; j_gene: TRBJ2-4; CDR3aa: CASSQQGVAKNIQYF; CDR3nt: TGTGCCAGCAGTCAACAGGGAGTAGCCAAAAACATTCAGTACTTC
v_gene: TRBV3-1; abundance: many; d_gene: TRBD1; j_gene: TRBJ1-2; CDR3aa: CASSQGAAGGDGYTF; CDR3nt: TGTGCCAGCAGCCAAGGGGCGGCAGGGGGTGATGGCTACACCTTC
v_gene: TRBV5-1; abundance: few; d_gene: TRBD1; j_gene: TRBJ2-7; CDR3aa: CASSLGQAKYEQYF; CDR3nt: TGCGCCAGCAGCCTGGGACAGGCGAAGTACGAGCAGTACTTC
v_gene: TRBV20-1; abundance: NA; d_gene: NA; j_gene: TRBJ1-5; CDR3aa: CSAIRRGRGNQPQHF; CDR3nt: TGCAGTGCCATCCGGCGCGGCCGGGGCAATCAGCCCCAGCATTTT
v_gene: TRBV7-2; abundance: few; d_gene: NA; j_gene: TRBJ2-2; CDR3aa: CASSSYRGTGELFF; CDR3nt: TGTGCCAGCAGCTCCTACAGAGGGACCGGGGAGCTGTTTTTT
v_gene: TRBV4-3; abundance: few; d_gene: NA; j_gene: TRBJ1-2; CDR3aa: CASSQDGRGWNYGYTF; CDR3nt: TGCGCCAGCAGCCAAGATGGGCGGGGTTGGAACTATGGCTACACCTTC
v_gene: TRBV5-4; abundance: NA; d_gene: NA; j_gene: TRBJ2-7; CDR3aa: CASSLQAPFREYERYF; CDR3nt: TGTGCCAGCAGCTTGCAGGCCCCGTTTCGGGAGTACGAGCGGTACTTC
v_gene: TRBV5-4; abundance: NA; d_gene: NA; j_gene: TRBJ1-2; CDR3aa: CASSPTTGYYGYTF; CDR3nt: TGTGCCAGCAGCCCAACTACAGGGTACTATGGCTACACCTTC
v_gene: TRBV3-1; abundance: NA; d_gene: NA; j_gene: TRBJ1-1; CDR3aa: CASSQGVTEAFF; CDR3nt: TGTGCCAGCAGCCAAGGGGTCACTGAAGCTTTCTTT
v_gene: TRBV12-3/TRBV12-4; abundance: NA; d_gene: NA; j_gene: TRBJ1-3; CDR3aa: CASTQRGQSSGNTIYF; CDR3nt: TGTGCCAGCACCCAACGTGGACAGTCCTCTGGAAACACCATATATTTT